Here is one T cell receptor (beta chain) with its context. Sequencing used immunoSEQ multiplex PCR; TCRdb keeps in-frame clones, though not all of them. The table has around 150,000 clones, roughly 82% seen once. The sample is drawn from a study of blood T cell repertoires in COVID-19. Germline V lookup: CDR1 SGHDN, CDR2 FVKESK. V dropped 1 base and J dropped 2 bases, with 15 bases sitting between them. The length of the CDR3 is 16 residues. The V gene is TRBV14, the J gene TRBJ2-7, with D possibly TRBD1 on 5 matching bases. The sequenced sample was peripheral blood. This TCR derives from a man in his 70s with acute or convalescent COVID-19. The CDR3 region is CASSQGGTGVPYEQYF. In DNA, the CDR3 is TGTGCCAGCAGCCAAGGGGGCACAGGCGTCCCCTACGAGCAGTACTTC.